One sample yielded the 5 T cell receptor beta chains listed below, sequenced in a study of blood T cell repertoires in COVID-19. The assay was immunoSEQ multiplex PCR, and TCRdb's table has in-frame clones only and misses some. The table includes fewer than 600,000 clones, 88% detected once. Sequencing was performed on PBMCs or T cells enriched from blood (not recorded which). The receptor source for this set is a woman between 35 and 50 years old who had recovered from COVID-19.

The chain joins TRBV25-1 to TRBJ2-7; TRBD2 matches 7 bases. CDR3 length equals 14 residues. With 8 bases clipped from V and 6 bases from J, the junction kept 13 bases outside the gene matches. From germline, CDR1 is MGHDK and CDR2 SYGVNS. The CDR3 DNA reads TGTGCCAGCGGTACCGGGACGGGGGGTAGCGAGCAGTACTTC. Translating gives CASGTGTGGSEQYF.

The rearrangement uses TRBV7-6 and TRBJ2-1; 10 nucleotides agree with TRBD2. Per the germline V gene, CDR1 is SGHVS and CDR2 is FNYEAQ. The CDR3 consists of 17 residues. J gave up 4 bases and V 5 bases, and 11 bases lay outside the gene matches. The CDR3 bases are TGTGCCAGCAGCCGTAGCGGGAGGCCAGCTCCTTACAATGAGCAGTTCTTC. Translated: CASSRSGRPAPYNEQFF.

The chain employs TRBV18 and TRBJ2-3, with TRBD1 identical over 9 bases. The J segment lost 4 bases and the V segment lost 3 bases, leaving 5 bases of the junction unmatched. CDR1 is KGHSH and CDR2 is LQKENI in the germline V gene. The CDR3 has 15 residues. CDR3 protein: CASSPGTGLSDTQYF. The CDR3 nucleotides are TGTGCCAGCTCACCGGGGACAGGGTTATCAGATACGCAGTATTTT.

The chain uses TRBV6-5 and TRBJ1-6; tentatively, D is TRBD1 (5 bases). The CDR3 runs to 15 residues. Germline lookup yields CDR1 MNHEY and CDR2 SVGAGI. Between the trimmed V and J ends, which lost 4 bases and 7 bases, there was a span of 14 bases. The CDR3 region is CASSSGSWVNSPLHF. As DNA, the CDR3 is TGTGCCAGCAGTTCAGGGTCCTGGGTGAATTCACCCCTCCACTTT.

A note on this clone: Other DNA variants within this sample encode the same CDR3. This chain uses TRBV9 with TRBJ2-3; unclear D gene. The length of the CDR3 is 16 residues. Germline V gene sequence: CDR1 SGDLS, CDR2 YYNGEE. The germline V and J ends were trimmed by 3 bases and 5 bases, with 19 bases remaining between them. The CDR3 DNA reads as TGTGCCAGCAGCGCCAGGTCGGCAGATCCTCGAGATACGCAGTATTTT. As protein: CASSARSADPRDTQYF.